This is a list of T cell receptor beta chains from one sample in a study of OX40 agonist ivuxolimab in advanced cancers. Data came from immunoSEQ multiplex PCR; TCRdb stores just in-frame clones and leaves some out. This sample has 99,000 or so clones, with more than 85% found just once. The sample was CD4+ or CD8+ T cells sorted from blood, taken in a trial of the OX40 agonist ivuxolimab. The receptors come from an adult with an advanced solid tumor such as melanoma, head and neck, liver or kidney cancer. Each CDR3 is given with its conserved first and last residue. Fields, in order: clone size, J gene, V gene, CDR3 protein. A row's size may be missing; if present it is once, few, many or a size class.

>-|TRBJ2-7|TRBV7-6
CASSLGGPSLEQYF
>-|TRBJ1-4|TRBV10-3
CAISGQGGEKLFF
>-|TRBJ2-7|TRBV5-4
CASSSKDRPAYEQYF
>-|TRBJ2-3|TRBV6-5
CATTREQGSTDTQYF
>-|TRBJ2-1|TRBV4-3
CASSLRHDYNEQFF
>-|TRBJ2-3|TRBV7-2
CASSFLATSTDTQYF
>-|TRBJ2-6|TRBV28
CASSLQGANVLTF
>once|TRBJ2-5|TRBV29-1
CSVSRAGGPRETQYF
>-|TRBJ2-6|TRBV18
CASSPPGQGPAGANVLTF
>-|TRBJ2-4|TRBV7-2
CASSFGQGENIQYF
>-|TRBJ2-4|TRBV28
CASKIQGGGKNIQYF